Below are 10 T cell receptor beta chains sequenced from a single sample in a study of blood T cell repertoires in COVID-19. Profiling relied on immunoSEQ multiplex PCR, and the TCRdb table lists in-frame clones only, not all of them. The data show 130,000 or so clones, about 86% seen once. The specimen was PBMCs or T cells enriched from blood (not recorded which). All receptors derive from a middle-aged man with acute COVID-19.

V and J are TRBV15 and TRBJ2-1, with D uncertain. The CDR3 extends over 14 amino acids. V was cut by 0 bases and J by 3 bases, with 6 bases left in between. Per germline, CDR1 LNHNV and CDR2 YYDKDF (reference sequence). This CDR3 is CATSRDRNYNEQFF. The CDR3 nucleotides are TGTGCCACCAGCAGAGACAGGAACTACAATGAGCAGTTCTTC.

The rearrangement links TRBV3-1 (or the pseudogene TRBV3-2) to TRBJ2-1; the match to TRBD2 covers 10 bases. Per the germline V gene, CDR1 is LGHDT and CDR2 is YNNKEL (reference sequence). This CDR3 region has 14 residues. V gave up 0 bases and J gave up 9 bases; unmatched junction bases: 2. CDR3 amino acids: CASSQELAGAEQFF. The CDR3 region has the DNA TGTGCCAGCAGCCAAGAGCTAGCGGGAGCTGAGCAGTTCTTC.

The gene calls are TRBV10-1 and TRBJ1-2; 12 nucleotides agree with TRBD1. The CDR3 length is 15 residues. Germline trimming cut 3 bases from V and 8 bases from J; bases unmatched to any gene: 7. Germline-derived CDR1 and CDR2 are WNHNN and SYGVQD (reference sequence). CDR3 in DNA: TGCGCCAGCAGTGATTACTCCGGGACAGGGGGCGGCTACACCTTC. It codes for CASSDYSGTGGGYTF.

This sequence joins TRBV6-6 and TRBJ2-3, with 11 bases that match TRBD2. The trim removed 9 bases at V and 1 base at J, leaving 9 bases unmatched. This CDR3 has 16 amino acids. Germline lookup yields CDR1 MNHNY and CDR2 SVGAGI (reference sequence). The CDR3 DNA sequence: TGTGCCAGTTCTCCGAGGGGACTAGCGGGCACAGATACGCAGTATTTT. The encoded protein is CASSPRGLAGTDTQYF.

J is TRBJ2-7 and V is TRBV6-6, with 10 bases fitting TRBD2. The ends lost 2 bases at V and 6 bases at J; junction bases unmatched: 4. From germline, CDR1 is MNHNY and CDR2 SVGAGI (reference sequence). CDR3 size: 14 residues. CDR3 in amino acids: CASSYGLAAAEQYF. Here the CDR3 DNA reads TGTGCCAGCAGTTACGGACTAGCGGCCGCCGAGCAGTACTTC.

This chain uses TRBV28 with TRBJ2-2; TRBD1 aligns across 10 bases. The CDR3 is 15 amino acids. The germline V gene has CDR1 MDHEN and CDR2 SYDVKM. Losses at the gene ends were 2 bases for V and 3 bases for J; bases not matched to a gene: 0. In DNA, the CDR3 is TGTGCCAGCAGTTTAGGACAGGGGGACACCGGGGAGCTGTTTTTT. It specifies CASSLGQGDTGELFF.

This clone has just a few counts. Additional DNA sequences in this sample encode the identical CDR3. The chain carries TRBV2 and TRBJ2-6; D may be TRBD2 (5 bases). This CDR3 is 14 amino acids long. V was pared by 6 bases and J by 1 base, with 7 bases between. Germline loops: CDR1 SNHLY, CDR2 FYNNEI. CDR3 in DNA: TGTGCCAGCAGCACGGGATCTGGGGCCAACGTCCTGACTTTC. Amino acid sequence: CASSTGSGANVLTF.

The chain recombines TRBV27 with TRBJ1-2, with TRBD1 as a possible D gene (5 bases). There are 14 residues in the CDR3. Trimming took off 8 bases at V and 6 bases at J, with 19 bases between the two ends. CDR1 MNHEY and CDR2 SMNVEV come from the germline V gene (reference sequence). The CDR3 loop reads CASRTLGRAHGYTF. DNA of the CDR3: TGTGCCAGCCGGACATTAGGTAGGGCACATGGCTACACCTTC.

The CDR3, as DNA: TGTGCCAGCAGTTCCCCCTTGGGACACTATAATTCACCCCTCCACTTT. Amino acid sequence: CASSSPLGHYNSPLHF. The chain recombines TRBV28 with TRBJ1-6; maybe TRBD1 (6 bases). Trimming removed 4 bases at V and 3 bases at J, with 13 bases between. Germline CDR1 and CDR2: MDHEN and SYDVKM. The CDR3 loop spans 16 amino acids.

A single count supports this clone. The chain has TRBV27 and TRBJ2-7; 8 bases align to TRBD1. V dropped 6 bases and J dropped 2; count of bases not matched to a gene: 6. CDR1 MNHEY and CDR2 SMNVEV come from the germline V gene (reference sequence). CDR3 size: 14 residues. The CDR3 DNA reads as TGTGCCAGCAGCAGGACAGGGAACCCCTACGAGCAGTACTTC. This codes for CASSRTGNPYEQYF.